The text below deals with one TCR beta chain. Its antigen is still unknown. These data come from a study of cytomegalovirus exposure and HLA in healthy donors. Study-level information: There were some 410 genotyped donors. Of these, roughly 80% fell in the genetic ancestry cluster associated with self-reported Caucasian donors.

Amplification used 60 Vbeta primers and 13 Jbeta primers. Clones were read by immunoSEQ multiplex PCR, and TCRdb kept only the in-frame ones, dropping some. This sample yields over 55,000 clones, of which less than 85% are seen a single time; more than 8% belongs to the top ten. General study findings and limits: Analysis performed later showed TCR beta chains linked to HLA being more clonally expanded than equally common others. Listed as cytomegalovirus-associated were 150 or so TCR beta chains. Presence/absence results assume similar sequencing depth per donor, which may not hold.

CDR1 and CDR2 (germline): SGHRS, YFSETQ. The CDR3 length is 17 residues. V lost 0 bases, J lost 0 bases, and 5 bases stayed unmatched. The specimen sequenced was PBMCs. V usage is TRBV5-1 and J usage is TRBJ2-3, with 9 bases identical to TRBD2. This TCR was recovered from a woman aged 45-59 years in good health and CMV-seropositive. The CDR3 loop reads CASSLGAGGPSTDTQYF. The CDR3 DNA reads TGCGCCAGCAGCTTGGGTGCGGGGGGGCCGAGCACAGATACGCAGTATTTT.